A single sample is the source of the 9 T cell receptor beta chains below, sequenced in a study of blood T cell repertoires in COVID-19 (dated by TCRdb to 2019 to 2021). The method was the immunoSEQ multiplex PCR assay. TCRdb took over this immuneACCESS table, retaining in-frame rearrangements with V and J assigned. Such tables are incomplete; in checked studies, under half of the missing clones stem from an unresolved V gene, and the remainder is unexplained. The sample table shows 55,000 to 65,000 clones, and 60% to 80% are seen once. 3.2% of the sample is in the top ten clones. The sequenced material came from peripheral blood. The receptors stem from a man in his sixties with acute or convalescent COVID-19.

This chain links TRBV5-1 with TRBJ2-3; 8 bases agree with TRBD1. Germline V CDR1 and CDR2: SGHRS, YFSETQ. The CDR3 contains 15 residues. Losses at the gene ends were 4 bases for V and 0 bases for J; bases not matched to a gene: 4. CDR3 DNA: TGCGCCAGCAGCAGGGGACAGGCTAGCACAGATACGCAGTATTTT. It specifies CASSRGQASTDTQYF.

The CDR3 sequence is CASSPFSGATYEQYF. CDR3 bases: TGTGCCAGCAGCCCCTTCAGCGGGGCCACCTACGAGCAGTACTTC. The V and J genes are TRBV9 and TRBJ2-7; 7 positions agree with TRBD2. The V gene's germline CDR1 is SGDLS and CDR2 YYNGEE. The CDR3 loop spans 15 amino acids. Germline trimming cut 4 bases from V and 2 bases from J; bases unmatched to any gene: 9.

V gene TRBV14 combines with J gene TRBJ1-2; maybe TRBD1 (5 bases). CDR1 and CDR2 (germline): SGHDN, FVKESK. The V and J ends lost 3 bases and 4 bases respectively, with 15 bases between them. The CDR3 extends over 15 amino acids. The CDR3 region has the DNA TGTGCCAGCAGCCAGGATGTACAGGCGCTCTATGGCTACACCTTC. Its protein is CASSQDVQALYGYTF.

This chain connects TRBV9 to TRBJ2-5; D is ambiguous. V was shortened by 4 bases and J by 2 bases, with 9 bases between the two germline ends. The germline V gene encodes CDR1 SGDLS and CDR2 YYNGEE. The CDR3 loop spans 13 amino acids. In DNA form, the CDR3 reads TGTGCCAGCAGCCTCCACAGACAAGAGACCCAGTACTTC. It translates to CASSLHRQETQYF. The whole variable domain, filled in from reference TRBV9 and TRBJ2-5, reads DSGVTQTPKHLITATGQRVTLRCSPRSGDLSVYWYQQSLDQGLQFLIQYYNGEERAKGNILERFSAQQFPDLHSELNLSSLELGDSALYFCASSLHRQETQYFGPGTRLLVL.

CDR3 amino acids: CASSPITGLANYGYTF. The DNA for the CDR3 is TGTGCCAGCAGCCCTATTACAGGGTTAGCTAACTATGGCTACACCTTC. The V call is TRBV11-2, the J call TRBJ1-2; D perhaps matches TRBD1 (6 bases). The CDR3 runs to 16 residues. Looked up from germline, CDR1 is SGHAT and CDR2 is FQNNGV. V was pared by 5 bases and J by 0 bases, with 16 bases between.

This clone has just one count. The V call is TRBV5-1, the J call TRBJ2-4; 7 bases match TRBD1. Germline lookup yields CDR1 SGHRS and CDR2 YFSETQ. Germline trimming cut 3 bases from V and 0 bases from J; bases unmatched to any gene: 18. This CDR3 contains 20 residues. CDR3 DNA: TGCGCCAGCAGCTCGGGGACAGACGGGGCCAATCTTCTAGCCAAAAACATTCAGTACTTC. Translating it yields CASSSGTDGANLLAKNIQYF.

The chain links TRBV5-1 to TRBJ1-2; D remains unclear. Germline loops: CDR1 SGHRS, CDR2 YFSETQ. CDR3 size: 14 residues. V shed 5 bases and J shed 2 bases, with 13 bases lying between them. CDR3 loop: CASSDNTLNYGYTF. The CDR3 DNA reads TGCGCCAGCAGTGACAACACCTTGAACTATGGCTACACCTTC.

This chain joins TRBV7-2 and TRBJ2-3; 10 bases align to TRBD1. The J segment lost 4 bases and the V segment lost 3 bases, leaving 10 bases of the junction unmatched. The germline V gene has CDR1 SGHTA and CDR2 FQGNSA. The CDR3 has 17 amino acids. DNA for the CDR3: TGTGCCAGCAGCTTGGGTCCGGGACAGGGGTTTGCAGATACGCAGTATTTT. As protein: CASSLGPGQGFADTQYF.

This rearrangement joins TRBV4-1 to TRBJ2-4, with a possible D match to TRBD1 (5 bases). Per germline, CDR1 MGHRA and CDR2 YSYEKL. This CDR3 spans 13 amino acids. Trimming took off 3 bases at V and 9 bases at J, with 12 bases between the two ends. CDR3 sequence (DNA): TGCGCCAGCAGCCAGCAGGGTTTAGGCATTCAGTACTTC. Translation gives CASSQQGLGIQYF.